This TCR beta chain derives from a study of lymphopenia after photon versus proton radiotherapy. The study, taken as a whole, reports: Oligoclonal CD8+ Temra expansion after nadir drove photon patients' diversity drop.

In the case of this clone: As yet, its antigen is unknown.

Sequencing was performed with immunoSEQ multiplex PCR; in TCRdb, only in-frame clones are kept and a portion is missing. Among about 22,000 clones listed, around 88% were seen once. The CDR3 loop spans 18 amino acids. Trimming took 1 base from V and 1 from J, leaving 19 bases between them. The V gene's germline CDR1 is SGHDN and CDR2 FVKESK. This TCR was sampled from a man at least 80 years old with esophageal cancer. The sample in question was peripheral blood, obtained from a patient treated with proton-based radiotherapy. The rearrangement links TRBV14 to TRBJ2-5; tentative D call: TRBD2 (5 bases). The DNA for the CDR3 is TGTGCCAGCAGCCAAGTAAGGACTGGGAGCGCAAGCCAAGAGACCCAGTACTTC. It is translated as CASSQVRTGSASQETQYF. Variable domain in full (rest from reference TRBV14 and TRBJ2-5): EAGVTQFPSHSVIEKGQTVTLRCDPISGHDNLYWYRRVMGKEIKFLLHFVKESKQDESGMPNNRFLAERTGGTYSTLKVQPAELEDSGVYFCASSQVRTGSASQETQYFGPGTRLLVL.